The rows below give T cell receptor beta chains drawn from one sample of a study of spatial heterogeneity in lung cancer. TCRdb reprocessed the 5' RACE reads with MiXCR, giving one entry per CDR3 protein. The repertoire holds about 48,000 distinct CDR3 sequences, roughly 5% seen once, with over 8.5% in the top ten. The specimen was PBMCs, collected at surgery. These TCRs come from a male donor with early-stage non-small cell lung cancer. Both conserved end residues are part of each CDR3. A D gene is named only where the DNA matches it firmly. The size entry is marked missing in some rows and otherwise reads once, few, many or a size class.

clone size: many
V gene: TRBV7-3
D gene: .
J gene: TRBJ2-3
CDR3 DNA: TGTGCCAGCAGCCGCTCGTACGGAGGAGATACGCAGTATTTT
CDR3 protein: CASSRSYGGDTQYF

clone size: .
V gene: TRBV2
D gene: .
J gene: TRBJ1-2
CDR3 DNA: TGTGCCAGCAGCCGGGACACCACGAACTATGGCTACACCTTC
CDR3 protein: CASSRDTTNYGYTF

clone size: many
V gene: TRBV6-5
D gene: .
J gene: TRBJ1-5
CDR3 DNA: TGTGCCAGCAGGCCTTGGGGGGTCAATCAGCCCCAGCATTTT
CDR3 protein: CASRPWGVNQPQHF

clone size: many
V gene: TRBV7-2
D gene: .
J gene: TRBJ2-5
CDR3 DNA: TGTGCCAGCAGCTTGTCAGGGGTGAGAGAGACCCAGTACTTC
CDR3 protein: CASSLSGVRETQYF

clone size: many
V gene: TRBV7-2
D gene: TRBD2
J gene: TRBJ2-5
CDR3 DNA: TGTGCCAGCAGCCCACAAGCGGGAGAGGGGGAGACCCAGTACTTC
CDR3 protein: CASSPQAGEGETQYF

clone size: many
V gene: TRBV2
D gene: .
J gene: TRBJ1-2
CDR3 DNA: TGTGCCAGCAGTGGGGACCCGAGGGGCTACACCTTC
CDR3 protein: CASSGDPRGYTF

clone size: .
V gene: TRBV3-1
D gene: TRBD1
J gene: TRBJ2-1
CDR3 DNA: TGTGCCAGCAGCCTCCTGGACAGGGAGCAGTTCTTC
CDR3 protein: CASSLLDREQFF

clone size: many
V gene: TRBV7-2
D gene: .
J gene: TRBJ1-4
CDR3 DNA: TGTGCCAGCAGCTGGGACCGAACAACTAATGAAAAACTGTTTTTT
CDR3 protein: CASSWDRTTNEKLFF

clone size: many
V gene: TRBV7-3
D gene: .
J gene: TRBJ2-3
CDR3 DNA: TGTGCCAGCAGCCCAGGGAGCACAGATACGCAGTATTTT
CDR3 protein: CASSPGSTDTQYF

clone size: many
V gene: TRBV20-1
D gene: .
J gene: TRBJ2-1
CDR3 DNA: TGCAGTGCTAGTCTCGGGACCGCTCCATTCAATGAGCAGTTCTTC
CDR3 protein: CSASLGTAPFNEQFF

clone size: .
V gene: TRBV30
D gene: TRBD1
J gene: TRBJ2-2
CDR3 DNA: TGTGCCCGGAGTGTGGTCAGGGGGAGCACCGGGGAGCTGTTTTTT
CDR3 protein: CARSVVRGSTGELFF

clone size: many
V gene: TRBV27
D gene: .
J gene: TRBJ1-2
CDR3 DNA: TGTGCCAGCGGTAGGGCGGGCAGCTCTTTCAATGGCTACACCTTC
CDR3 protein: CASGRAGSSFNGYTF

clone size: few
V gene: TRBV14
D gene: .
J gene: TRBJ2-4
CDR3 DNA: TGTGCCAGCAGCCCGGGACCCCCGGGAAACATTCAGTACTTC
CDR3 protein: CASSPGPPGNIQYF

clone size: many
V gene: TRBV6-1
D gene: TRBD1
J gene: TRBJ2-3
CDR3 DNA: TGTGCCAGCAGTCGTAGGGGGCGAGTAACAGATACGCAGTATTTT
CDR3 protein: CASSRRGRVTDTQYF

clone size: many
V gene: TRBV20-1
D gene: .
J gene: TRBJ2-5
CDR3 DNA: TGCAGTCCGGGACGGGAAGAGACCCAGTACTTC
CDR3 protein: CSPGREETQYF

clone size: medium-sized
V gene: TRBV3-1
D gene: .
J gene: TRBJ2-2
CDR3 DNA: TGTGCCAGCAGTTTGAACACCGGGGAGCTGTTTTTT
CDR3 protein: CASSLNTGELFF

clone size: many
V gene: TRBV5-1
D gene: TRBD1
J gene: TRBJ1-3
CDR3 DNA: TGCGCCAGCAGCTCGGACAGGTCTACCCTTCGACCACCAAACACCATATATTTT
CDR3 protein: CASSSDRSTLRPPNTIYF

clone size: many
V gene: TRBV27
D gene: .
J gene: TRBJ1-6
CDR3 DNA: TGTGCCAGCAGTTCGTTCCTTGGCAGGAGCTCCTATAATTCACCCCTCCACTTT
CDR3 protein: CASSSFLGRSSYNSPLHF

clone size: many
V gene: TRBV4-3
D gene: TRBD2
J gene: TRBJ2-7
CDR3 DNA: TGCGCCAGCAGCCCCGTAGGAGCGGGAGACATCTACGAGCAGTACTTC
CDR3 protein: CASSPVGAGDIYEQYF

clone size: medium-sized
V gene: TRBV4-3
D gene: .
J gene: TRBJ2-7
CDR3 DNA: TGCGCCAGCAGCCAAGATCCAGGCTACGTCTACGAGCAGTACTTC
CDR3 protein: CASSQDPGYVYEQYF

clone size: many
V gene: TRBV20-1
D gene: .
J gene: TRBJ2-2
CDR3 DNA: TGCAGTGCTACCCACAGGGCGCCCCACGGGGAGCTGTTTTTT
CDR3 protein: CSATHRAPHGELFF

clone size: many
V gene: TRBV7-9
D gene: TRBD2
J gene: TRBJ2-1
CDR3 DNA: TGTGCCAGCAGCTTACAGCGGGAGGCCTACAATGAGCAGTTCTTC
CDR3 protein: CASSLQREAYNEQFF

clone size: .
V gene: TRBV7-8
D gene: .
J gene: TRBJ2-7
CDR3 DNA: TGTGCCAGCAGCTTGACTAATCCTTCCCGCGAGCAGTACTTC
CDR3 protein: CASSLTNPSREQYF

clone size: many
V gene: TRBV19
D gene: TRBD1
J gene: TRBJ1-5
CDR3 DNA: TGTGCCAGTAGAAATAAGGACAGGGATCCACCTCAGCCCCAGCATTTT
CDR3 protein: CASRNKDRDPPQPQHF

clone size: many
V gene: TRBV4-2
D gene: TRBD2
J gene: TRBJ2-7
CDR3 DNA: TGTGCCAGCAGCCAAGACACAGCGGGAGGGGACTACGAGCAGTACTTC
CDR3 protein: CASSQDTAGGDYEQYF

clone size: many
V gene: TRBV6-5
D gene: .
J gene: TRBJ2-7
CDR3 DNA: TGTGCCAGCAGTTACTCGCGGGCCTCCTACGAGCAGTACTTC
CDR3 protein: CASSYSRASYEQYF

clone size: few
V gene: TRBV5-1
D gene: TRBD1
J gene: TRBJ1-2
CDR3 DNA: TGCGCCAGCAGCTACGGGACAGGGAATAACTATGGCTACACCTTC
CDR3 protein: CASSYGTGNNYGYTF

clone size: many
V gene: TRBV25-1
D gene: .
J gene: TRBJ2-1
CDR3 DNA: TGTGCCACCGCGGAGAGTAGCGGCCACAATGAGCAGTTCTTC
CDR3 protein: CATAESSGHNEQFF

clone size: many
V gene: TRBV28
D gene: TRBD2
J gene: TRBJ2-1
CDR3 DNA: TGTGCCAGCAGTTATCTAGCGGGAGTTAACAATGAGCAGTTCTTC
CDR3 protein: CASSYLAGVNNEQFF

clone size: few
V gene: TRBV28
D gene: TRBD2
J gene: TRBJ2-3
CDR3 DNA: TGTGCCAGCAGTTCGGGGGGACTAGATGCAGATACGCAGTATTTT
CDR3 protein: CASSSGGLDADTQYF

clone size: many
V gene: TRBV4-1
D gene: TRBD1
J gene: TRBJ1-5
CDR3 DNA: TGCGCCAGCAGCCAACAGGGGGCTAGGGGCAATCAGCCCCAGCATTTT
CDR3 protein: CASSQQGARGNQPQHF

clone size: many
V gene: TRBV7-8
D gene: .
J gene: TRBJ2-5
CDR3 DNA: TGTGCCAGCAGCTTAGTAGGGGGAGCCTACCAAGAGACCCAGTACTTC
CDR3 protein: CASSLVGGAYQETQYF

clone size: many
V gene: TRBV4-1
D gene: TRBD2
J gene: TRBJ2-7
CDR3 DNA: TGCGCCAGCAGCCCTCGGACTAGCGGGAGTTACTACGAGCAGTACTTC
CDR3 protein: CASSPRTSGSYYEQYF

clone size: many
V gene: TRBV3-1
D gene: .
J gene: TRBJ2-7
CDR3 DNA: TGTGCCAGCAGCCAAAACGACGGGTACGAGCAGTACTTC
CDR3 protein: CASSQNDGYEQYF

clone size: many
V gene: TRBV4-2
D gene: .
J gene: TRBJ2-5
CDR3 DNA: TGTGCCAGCAGCCTGGGGGCTAGCGGAGATCAAGAGACCCAGTACTTC
CDR3 protein: CASSLGASGDQETQYF

clone size: many
V gene: TRBV2
D gene: TRBD2
J gene: TRBJ2-7
CDR3 DNA: TGTGCCAGCAGTGAACTGGGACTAGCGACGGGCGAGCAGTACTTC
CDR3 protein: CASSELGLATGEQYF

clone size: few
V gene: TRBV4-1
D gene: .
J gene: TRBJ2-1
CDR3 DNA: TGCGCCAGCAGCCGGCCTGGGACTGTTTCCAAGCAGTTCTTC
CDR3 protein: CASSRPGTVSKQFF

clone size: .
V gene: TRBV30
D gene: .
J gene: TRBJ1-5
CDR3 DNA: TGTGCCTGGAGTTCGGGGGAGGTGATTCAGCCCCAGCATTTT
CDR3 protein: CAWSSGEVIQPQHF

clone size: many
V gene: TRBV28
D gene: TRBD2
J gene: TRBJ2-5
CDR3 DNA: TGTGCCAGCAGTTCCCCAGGACTAGCGGGAGGGGGGGAGACCCAGTACTTC
CDR3 protein: CASSSPGLAGGGETQYF

clone size: .
V gene: TRBV5-4
D gene: .
J gene: TRBJ2-7
CDR3 DNA: TGTGCCAGCAGCTTGAAGAGAGGGATCTCCAACGAGCAGTACTTC
CDR3 protein: CASSLKRGISNEQYF

clone size: many
V gene: TRBV5-1
D gene: .
J gene: TRBJ2-5
CDR3 DNA: TGCGCCAGCAGACTAGAGGAGACCCAGTACTTC
CDR3 protein: CASRLEETQYF

clone size: many
V gene: TRBV15
D gene: .
J gene: TRBJ1-5
CDR3 DNA: TGTGCCACCAGCAGAGATTACAGTGCGGGAAATCAGCCCCAGCATTTT
CDR3 protein: CATSRDYSAGNQPQHF

clone size: many
V gene: TRBV27
D gene: .
J gene: TRBJ1-5
CDR3 DNA: TGTGCCAGCAGTGACAACAGACCGTATAGCAATCAGCCCCAGCATTTT
CDR3 protein: CASSDNRPYSNQPQHF

clone size: many
V gene: TRBV28
D gene: .
J gene: TRBJ2-3
CDR3 DNA: TGTGCCAGCAGTTTCAGGAGCACAGATACGCAGTATTTT
CDR3 protein: CASSFRSTDTQYF

clone size: once
V gene: TRBV13
D gene: TRBD2
J gene: TRBJ2-7
CDR3 DNA: TGTGTCAGCGGAAGCGGGAGGGCCTGGTACGAGCAGTACTTC
CDR3 protein: CVSGSGRAWYEQYF

clone size: many
V gene: TRBV15
D gene: TRBD2
J gene: TRBJ2-1
CDR3 DNA: TGTGCCACCAGCAGAGCTGAGACTAGCGGGAGCGATGAGCAGTTCTTC
CDR3 protein: CATSRAETSGSDEQFF

clone size: few
V gene: TRBV20-1
D gene: TRBD1
J gene: TRBJ2-1
CDR3 DNA: TGCAGTGCTAGAGAAATAGGACAGGGGGCCTGGGAACCCAATGAGCAGTTCTTC
CDR3 protein: CSAREIGQGAWEPNEQFF

clone size: many
V gene: TRBV28
D gene: TRBD2
J gene: TRBJ2-1
CDR3 DNA: TGTGCCAGCGGACTAGCGGGAGCTTACAATGAGCAGTTCTTC
CDR3 protein: CASGLAGAYNEQFF

clone size: many
V gene: TRBV7-2
D gene: TRBD2
J gene: TRBJ2-3
CDR3 DNA: TGTGCCAGCAGCTTATTTCTGGCTAGCGGAACCACAGATACGCAGTATTTT
CDR3 protein: CASSLFLASGTTDTQYF

clone size: many
V gene: TRBV3-1
D gene: .
J gene: TRBJ2-7
CDR3 DNA: TGTGCCAGCAGCCCCCGCACTACCTACGAGCAGTACTTC
CDR3 protein: CASSPRTTYEQYF

clone size: few
V gene: TRBV4-2
D gene: TRBD2
J gene: TRBJ2-7
CDR3 DNA: TGTGCCAGCAGCCAAGAAGGGACTAGCGGGACCCTCGGTGAGCAGTACTTC
CDR3 protein: CASSQEGTSGTLGEQYF

clone size: many
V gene: TRBV11-2
D gene: .
J gene: TRBJ2-1
CDR3 DNA: TGTGCCAGCAGCGGGACCCGGGGTTACAATGAGCAGTTCTTC
CDR3 protein: CASSGTRGYNEQFF